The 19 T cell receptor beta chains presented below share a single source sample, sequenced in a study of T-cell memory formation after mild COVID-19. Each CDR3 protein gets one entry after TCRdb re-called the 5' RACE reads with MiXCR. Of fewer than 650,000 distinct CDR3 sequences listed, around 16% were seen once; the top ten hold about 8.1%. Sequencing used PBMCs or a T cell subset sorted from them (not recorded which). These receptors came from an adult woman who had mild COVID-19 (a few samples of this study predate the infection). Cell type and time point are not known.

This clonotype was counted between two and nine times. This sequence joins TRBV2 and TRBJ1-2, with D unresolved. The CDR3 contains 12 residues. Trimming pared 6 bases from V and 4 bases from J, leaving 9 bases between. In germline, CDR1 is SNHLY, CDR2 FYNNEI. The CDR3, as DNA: TGTGCCAGCAGGCGGGGAACCTATGGCTACACCTTC. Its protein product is CASRRGTYGYTF.

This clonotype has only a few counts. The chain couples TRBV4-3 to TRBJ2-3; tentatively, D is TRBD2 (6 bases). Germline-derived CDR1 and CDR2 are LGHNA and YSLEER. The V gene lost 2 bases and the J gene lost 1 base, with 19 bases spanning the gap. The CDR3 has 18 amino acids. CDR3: CASSQLLRDSVRTDTQYF. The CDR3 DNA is TGCGCCAGCAGCCAACTCCTACGGGACTCCGTACGCACAGATACGCAGTATTTT.

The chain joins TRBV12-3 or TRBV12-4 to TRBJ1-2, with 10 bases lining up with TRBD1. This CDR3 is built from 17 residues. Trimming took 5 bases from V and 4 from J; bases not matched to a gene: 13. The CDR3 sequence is CASSPDRGRTRAYGYTF. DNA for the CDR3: TGTGCCAGCAGTCCCGACAGGGGGCGTACCAGGGCCTATGGCTACACCTTC.

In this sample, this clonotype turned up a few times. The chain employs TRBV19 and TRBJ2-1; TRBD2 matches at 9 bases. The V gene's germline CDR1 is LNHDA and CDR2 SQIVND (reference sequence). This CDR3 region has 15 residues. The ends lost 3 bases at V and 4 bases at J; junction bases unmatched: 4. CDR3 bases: TGTGCCAGTAGTATGGGGACTAGCCGTTACAATGAGCAGTTCTTC. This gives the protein CASSMGTSRYNEQFF.

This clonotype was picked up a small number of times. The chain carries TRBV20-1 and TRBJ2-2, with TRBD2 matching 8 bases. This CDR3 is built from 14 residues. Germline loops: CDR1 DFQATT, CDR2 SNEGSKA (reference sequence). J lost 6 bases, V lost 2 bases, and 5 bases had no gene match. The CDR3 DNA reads TGCAGTGCTAGATCCGGGGGGGCAGCCGGGGAGCTGTTTTTT. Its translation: CSARSGGAAGELFF.

The CDR3 coding sequence is TGCAGCGGCCGACTAGCGGGAGGAGAGACCCAGTACTTC. Protein product: CSGRLAGGETQYF. The genes are TRBV29-1 and TRBJ2-5; 13 bases line up with TRBD2. V shed 7 bases and J 4 bases; nucleotides not matched to a gene: 3. This CDR3 region has 13 residues. The germline V gene has CDR1 SQVTM and CDR2 ANQGSEA.

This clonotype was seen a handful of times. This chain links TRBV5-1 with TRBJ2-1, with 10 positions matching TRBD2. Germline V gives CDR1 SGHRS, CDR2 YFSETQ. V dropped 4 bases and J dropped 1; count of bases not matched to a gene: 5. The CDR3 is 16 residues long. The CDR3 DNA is TGCGCCAGCAGCGCGACTAGCGGGCATTCCTACAATGAGCAGTTCTTC. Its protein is CASSATSGHSYNEQFF.

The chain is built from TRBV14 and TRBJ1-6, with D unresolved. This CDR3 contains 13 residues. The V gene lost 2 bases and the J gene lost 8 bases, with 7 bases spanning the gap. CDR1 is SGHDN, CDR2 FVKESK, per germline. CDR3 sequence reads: CASSQTRDSPLHF. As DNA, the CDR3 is TGTGCCAGCAGCCAAACAAGGGATTCACCCCTCCACTTT.

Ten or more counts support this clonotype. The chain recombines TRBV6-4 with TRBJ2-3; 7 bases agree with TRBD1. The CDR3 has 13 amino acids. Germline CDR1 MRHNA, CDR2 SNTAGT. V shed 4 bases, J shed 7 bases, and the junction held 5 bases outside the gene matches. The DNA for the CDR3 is TGTGCCAGCAGTGGGGACAGCCTTAATACGCAGTATTTT. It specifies CASSGDSLNTQYF.

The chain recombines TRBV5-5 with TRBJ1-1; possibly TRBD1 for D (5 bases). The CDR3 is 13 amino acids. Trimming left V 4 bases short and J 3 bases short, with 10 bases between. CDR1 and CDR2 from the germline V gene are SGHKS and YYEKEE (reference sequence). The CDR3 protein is CASSLGHDTEAFF. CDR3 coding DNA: TGTGCCAGCAGCCTCGGACACGACACTGAAGCTTTCTTT.

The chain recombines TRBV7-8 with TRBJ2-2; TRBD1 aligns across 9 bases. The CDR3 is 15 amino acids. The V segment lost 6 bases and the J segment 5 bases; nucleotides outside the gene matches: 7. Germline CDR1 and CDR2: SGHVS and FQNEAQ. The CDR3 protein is CASRTGTGITGELFF. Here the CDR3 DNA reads TGTGCCAGCAGGACCGGGACAGGGATTACCGGGGAGCTGTTTTTT.

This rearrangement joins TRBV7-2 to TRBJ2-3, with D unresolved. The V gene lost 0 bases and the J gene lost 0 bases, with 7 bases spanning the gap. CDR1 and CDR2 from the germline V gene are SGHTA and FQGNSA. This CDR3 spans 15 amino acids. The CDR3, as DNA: TGTGCCAGCAGCTTAGCCTACACTAGCACAGATACGCAGTATTTT. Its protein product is CASSLAYTSTDTQYF.

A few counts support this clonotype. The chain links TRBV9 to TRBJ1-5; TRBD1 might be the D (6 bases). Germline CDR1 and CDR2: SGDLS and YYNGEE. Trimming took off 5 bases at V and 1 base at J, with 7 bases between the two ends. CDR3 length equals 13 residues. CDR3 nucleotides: TGTGCCAGCAGTACAGGGAGCAATCAGCCCCAGCATTTT. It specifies CASSTGSNQPQHF.

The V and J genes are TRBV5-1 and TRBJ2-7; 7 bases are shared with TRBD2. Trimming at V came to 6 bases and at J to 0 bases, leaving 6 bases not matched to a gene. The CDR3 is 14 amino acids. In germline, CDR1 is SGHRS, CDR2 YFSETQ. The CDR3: CASMGGLSSYEQYF. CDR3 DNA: TGCGCCAGCATGGGGGGACTATCCTCCTACGAGCAGTACTTC. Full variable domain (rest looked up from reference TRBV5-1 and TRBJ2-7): KAGVTQTPRYLIKTRGQQVTLSCSPISGHRSVSWYQQTPGQGLQFLFEYFSETQRNKGNFPGRFSGRQFSNSRSEMNVSTLELGDSALYLCASMGGLSSYEQYFGPGTRLTVT.

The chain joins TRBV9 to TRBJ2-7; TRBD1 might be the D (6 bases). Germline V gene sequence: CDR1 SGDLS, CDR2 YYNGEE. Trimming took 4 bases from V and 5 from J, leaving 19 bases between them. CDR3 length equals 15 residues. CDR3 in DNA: TGTGCCAGCAGCCTCGACAGGTCCCCTCCTAACGAGCAGTACTTC. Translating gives CASSLDRSPPNEQYF.

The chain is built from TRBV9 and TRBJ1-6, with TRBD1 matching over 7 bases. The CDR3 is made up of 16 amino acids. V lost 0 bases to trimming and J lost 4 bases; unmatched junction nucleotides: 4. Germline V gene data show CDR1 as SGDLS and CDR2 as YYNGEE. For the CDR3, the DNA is TGTGCCAGCAGCGTAGTGGCAGGGGGTTATAATTCACCCCTCCACTTT. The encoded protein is CASSVVAGGYNSPLHF.

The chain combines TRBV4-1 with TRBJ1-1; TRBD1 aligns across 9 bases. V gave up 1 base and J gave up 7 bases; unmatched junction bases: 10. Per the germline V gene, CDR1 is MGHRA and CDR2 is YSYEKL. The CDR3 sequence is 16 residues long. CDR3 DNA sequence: TGCGCCAGCAGCCAAGGTTTGTTGAAGGACAGGGGTGAAGCTTTCTTT. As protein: CASSQGLLKDRGEAFF.

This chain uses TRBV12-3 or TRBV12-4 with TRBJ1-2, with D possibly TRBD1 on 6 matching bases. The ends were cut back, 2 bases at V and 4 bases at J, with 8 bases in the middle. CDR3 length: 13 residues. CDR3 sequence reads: CASSLRDTYGYTF. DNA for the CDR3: TGTGCCAGCAGTTTAAGGGACACCTATGGCTACACCTTC.

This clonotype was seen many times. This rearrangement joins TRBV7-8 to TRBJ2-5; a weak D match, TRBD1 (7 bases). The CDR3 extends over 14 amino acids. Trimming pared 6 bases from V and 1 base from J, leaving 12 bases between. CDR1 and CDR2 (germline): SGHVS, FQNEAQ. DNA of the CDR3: TGTGCCAGCAGTAGGCAGGGGGGCCAAGAGACCCAGTACTTC. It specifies CASSRQGGQETQYF.